This is a list of T cell receptor beta chains from one sample in a study of cytomegalovirus exposure and HLA in healthy donors. Here immunoSEQ multiplex PCR was the method, and the copy in TCRdb shows in-frame clones only, minus some. The sample includes approximately 200,000 clones, less than 80% of them seen just once. Sequencing used PBMCs. All receptors derive from a woman in her 30s in good health and CMV-seropositive. Each CDR3 is given with its conserved first and last residue. The order of the fields is J gene, D gene, V gene, clone size, CDR3 protein, CDR3 DNA. A D gene is named only where the DNA matches it firmly. Not every row has a clone size; where given, it reads once, few, many or a size class.

j_gene: TRBJ1-1; d_gene: TRBD1; v_gene: TRBV5-1; abundance: few; CDR3aa: CASSFTGTGNTEAFF; CDR3nt: TGCGCCAGCAGCTTTACCGGGACAGGGAACACTGAAGCTTTCTTT
j_gene: TRBJ2-7; d_gene: TRBD2; v_gene: TRBV9; abundance: -; CDR3aa: CASSVGLAGGYEQYF; CDR3nt: TGTGCCAGCAGCGTAGGGCTAGCGGGAGGCTACGAGCAGTACTTC
j_gene: TRBJ2-3; d_gene: -; v_gene: TRBV5-1; abundance: -; CDR3aa: CASSRRSERDTQYF; CDR3nt: TGCGCCAGCAGCCGGCGGTCCGAGAGGGATACGCAGTATTTT
j_gene: TRBJ1-6; d_gene: -; v_gene: TRBV18; abundance: -; CDR3aa: CASSPATGGNSPLHF; CDR3nt: TGTGCCAGCTCACCGGCAACGGGGGGGAATTCACCCCTCCACTTT
j_gene: TRBJ1-2; d_gene: -; v_gene: TRBV5-6; abundance: -; CDR3aa: CASRNVGAEVPCF; CDR3nt: TGTGCCAGCAGAAACGTGGGGGCTGAGGTTCCCTGCTTC
j_gene: TRBJ1-6; d_gene: -; v_gene: TRBV2; abundance: -; CDR3aa: CASSGGGGANSPLHF; CDR3nt: TGTGCCAGCAGTGGAGGTGGTGGGGCCAATTCACCCCTCCACTTT
j_gene: TRBJ2-3; d_gene: TRBD1; v_gene: TRBV7-2; abundance: few; CDR3aa: CASSLDRGTDTQYF; CDR3nt: TGTGCCAGCAGCTTGGACAGGGGCACAGATACGCAGTATTTT
j_gene: TRBJ1-2; d_gene: -; v_gene: TRBV14; abundance: -; CDR3aa: CASSQTLDYGYTF; CDR3nt: TGTGCCAGCAGCCAAACTCTGGACTATGGCTACACCTTC
j_gene: TRBJ2-7; d_gene: TRBD2; v_gene: TRBV15; abundance: -; CDR3aa: CATSRSGGDFYEQYF; CDR3nt: TGTGCCACCAGCAGATCGGGGGGGGATTTCTACGAGCAGTACTTC
j_gene: TRBJ2-5; d_gene: -; v_gene: TRBV5-1; abundance: -; CDR3aa: CASSFDRKETQYF; CDR3nt: TGCGCCAGCAGCTTTGACAGGAAAGAGACCCAGTACTTC
j_gene: TRBJ2-7; d_gene: TRBD2; v_gene: TRBV5-1; abundance: few; CDR3aa: CASSWGTSGSYEQYF; CDR3nt: TGCGCCAGCAGCTGGGGGACTAGCGGATCCTACGAGCAGTACTTC
j_gene: TRBJ1-2; d_gene: -; v_gene: TRBV11-2; abundance: once; CDR3aa: CASSLEGAGGIYGYTF; CDR3nt: TGTGCCAGCAGCTTAGAAGGGGCTGGGGGGATCTATGGCTACACCTTC
j_gene: TRBJ2-3; d_gene: -; v_gene: TRBV6-5; abundance: -; CDR3aa: CASSFRGEDTQYF; CDR3nt: TGTGCCAGCAGTTTCAGGGGTGAAGATACGCAGTATTTT
j_gene: TRBJ1-4; d_gene: TRBD1; v_gene: TRBV15; abundance: -; CDR3aa: CATSRARTGGNEKLFF; CDR3nt: TGTGCCACCAGCAGAGCGCGGACAGGGGGCAATGAAAAACTGTTTTTT
j_gene: TRBJ2-7; d_gene: -; v_gene: TRBV11-2; abundance: few; CDR3aa: CASSLVQGSSYEQYF; CDR3nt: TGTGCCAGCAGCTTAGTACAGGGTAGCTCCTACGAGCAGTACTTC
j_gene: TRBJ2-1; d_gene: -; v_gene: TRBV29-1; abundance: -; CDR3aa: CSVRTGEQFF; CDR3nt: TGCAGCGTACGAACCGGTGAGCAGTTCTTC
j_gene: TRBJ2-7; d_gene: -; v_gene: TRBV4-1; abundance: -; CDR3aa: CASSPFGGEAEQYF; CDR3nt: TGCGCCAGCAGCCCTTTCGGAGGGGAGGCCGAGCAGTACTTC
j_gene: TRBJ2-7; d_gene: -; v_gene: TRBV4-1; abundance: once; CDR3aa: CASSQEPGSQYEQYF; CDR3nt: TGCGCCAGCAGCCAAGAGCCGGGATCGCAATACGAGCAGTACTTC
j_gene: TRBJ2-7; d_gene: TRBD1; v_gene: TRBV4-3; abundance: -; CDR3aa: CASSQGGTGIYEQYF; CDR3nt: TGCGCCAGCAGCCAAGGCGGGACAGGCATCTACGAGCAGTACTTC
j_gene: TRBJ2-4; d_gene: -; v_gene: TRBV5-1; abundance: -; CDR3aa: CASSLVPGQENIQYF; CDR3nt: TGCGCCAGCAGCTTGGTTCCGGGACAAGAAAACATTCAGTACTTC
j_gene: TRBJ1-2; d_gene: -; v_gene: TRBV7-8; abundance: -; CDR3aa: CASRGSSGPYGYTF; CDR3nt: TGTGCCAGCAGGGGGAGTAGCGGCCCCTATGGCTACACCTTC
j_gene: TRBJ1-2; d_gene: -; v_gene: TRBV29-1; abundance: few; CDR3aa: CSVDGGQSYGYTF; CDR3nt: TGCAGCGTTGATGGTGGACAGTCGTATGGCTACACCTTC
j_gene: TRBJ2-7; d_gene: TRBD1; v_gene: TRBV6-1; abundance: -; CDR3aa: CASSATGTAYFYEQYF; CDR3nt: TGTGCCAGCAGTGCAACCGGGACAGCCTACTTCTACGAGCAGTACTTC
j_gene: TRBJ2-1; d_gene: -; v_gene: TRBV10-1; abundance: -; CDR3aa: CASSEGWPNEQFF; CDR3nt: TGCGCCAGCAGTGAGGGTTGGCCCAATGAGCAGTTCTTC
j_gene: TRBJ2-7; d_gene: -; v_gene: TRBV4-2; abundance: -; CDR3aa: CASSQDQGSFYEQYF; CDR3nt: TGTGCCAGCAGCCAAGATCAGGGCAGCTTCTACGAGCAGTACTTC
j_gene: TRBJ2-3; d_gene: TRBD2; v_gene: TRBV5-1; abundance: once; CDR3aa: CASSSSGGATDTQYF; CDR3nt: TGCGCCAGCAGTTCTAGCGGGGGGGCCACAGATACGCAGTATTTT
j_gene: TRBJ2-6; d_gene: TRBD2; v_gene: TRBV25-1; abundance: few; CDR3aa: CASSERTSSGANVLTF; CDR3nt: TGTGCCAGCAGTGAACGGACTAGCTCTGGGGCCAACGTCCTGACTTTC
j_gene: TRBJ2-3; d_gene: -; v_gene: TRBV2; abundance: -; CDR3aa: CASNRGTDTQYF; CDR3nt: TGTGCCAGCAATCGAGGCACAGATACGCAGTATTTT
j_gene: TRBJ1-4; d_gene: TRBD1; v_gene: TRBV4-1; abundance: -; CDR3aa: CASSQGQGNEKLFF; CDR3nt: TGCGCCAGCAGCCAGGGACAGGGAAACGAAAAACTGTTTTTT
j_gene: TRBJ1-4; d_gene: TRBD1; v_gene: TRBV28; abundance: -; CDR3aa: CASSPSTGDMTEKLFF; CDR3nt: TGTGCCAGCAGTCCGTCAACAGGGGATATGACGGAAAAACTGTTTTTT
j_gene: TRBJ2-3; d_gene: -; v_gene: TRBV7-9; abundance: -; CDR3aa: CASSSPSGLRTDTQYF; CDR3nt: TGTGCCAGCAGCTCACCCTCCGGACTCCGCACAGATACGCAGTATTTT
j_gene: TRBJ2-7; d_gene: -; v_gene: TRBV6-6; abundance: -; CDR3aa: CASSSRRQSSYEQYF; CDR3nt: TGTGCCAGCAGTTCAAGGAGACAGAGCTCCTACGAGCAGTACTTC
j_gene: TRBJ1-3; d_gene: -; v_gene: TRBV7-2; abundance: few; CDR3aa: CASSFNSGNTIYF; CDR3nt: TGTGCCAGCAGCTTCAATTCTGGAAACACCATATATTTT
j_gene: TRBJ2-1; d_gene: -; v_gene: TRBV5-8; abundance: -; CDR3aa: CASTVGGTYNEQFF; CDR3nt: TGTGCCAGCACTGTAGGGGGAACCTACAATGAGCAGTTCTTC
j_gene: TRBJ2-2; d_gene: TRBD2; v_gene: TRBV11-2; abundance: -; CDR3aa: CASSLPWTSPNTGELFF; CDR3nt: TGTGCCAGCAGCTTACCCTGGACTAGTCCGAACACCGGGGAGCTGTTTTTT
j_gene: TRBJ2-2; d_gene: TRBD2; v_gene: TRBV4-2; abundance: -; CDR3aa: CASSLRTSGRNIPTGELFF; CDR3nt: TGTGCCAGCAGCCTCCGGACTAGCGGGAGGAACATACCTACCGGGGAGCTGTTTTTT
j_gene: TRBJ2-3; d_gene: TRBD2; v_gene: TRBV6-1; abundance: -; CDR3aa: CASSRIAGRVDTQYF; CDR3nt: TGTGCCAGCAGCCGTATAGCGGGAAGGGTAGATACGCAGTATTTT
j_gene: TRBJ2-3; d_gene: TRBD2; v_gene: TRBV4-2; abundance: -; CDR3aa: CASSQELAGPVSTDTQYF; CDR3nt: TGTGCCAGCAGCCAAGAGCTAGCGGGCCCCGTAAGCACAGATACGCAGTATTTT
j_gene: TRBJ1-4; d_gene: -; v_gene: TRBV27; abundance: -; CDR3aa: CASSSESGGAATNEKLFF; CDR3nt: TGTGCCAGCAGTTCAGAGTCGGGAGGGGCTGCAACTAATGAAAAACTGTTTTTT
j_gene: TRBJ2-2; d_gene: -; v_gene: TRBV7-2; abundance: -; CDR3aa: CASSFWSRGAGELFF; CDR3nt: TGTGCCAGCAGCTTTTGGTCTCGGGGAGCCGGGGAGCTGTTTTTT
j_gene: TRBJ2-5; d_gene: -; v_gene: TRBV11-3; abundance: -; CDR3aa: CASSLGPGVRGETQYF; CDR3nt: TGTGCCAGCAGCTTAGGCCCAGGGGTAAGGGGAGAGACCCAGTACTTC
j_gene: TRBJ1-2; d_gene: -; v_gene: TRBV30; abundance: -; CDR3aa: CAWGVGGDGYTF; CDR3nt: TGTGCCTGGGGAGTGGGGGGGGACGGCTACACCTTC
j_gene: TRBJ1-1; d_gene: -; v_gene: TRBV5-1; abundance: -; CDR3aa: CASGGLQGDGSEAFF; CDR3nt: TGCGCCAGCGGCGGCCTACAGGGTGATGGCTCTGAAGCTTTCTTT
j_gene: TRBJ2-7; d_gene: -; v_gene: TRBV11-2; abundance: -; CDR3aa: CASSLVGSFYEQYF; CDR3nt: TGTGCCAGCAGCTTAGTAGGTAGCTTCTACGAGCAGTACTTC
j_gene: TRBJ2-7; d_gene: TRBD2; v_gene: TRBV5-6; abundance: -; CDR3aa: CASRPGGGGEYEQYF; CDR3nt: TGTGCCAGCAGGCCGGGGGGTGGCGGGGAGTACGAGCAGTACTTC